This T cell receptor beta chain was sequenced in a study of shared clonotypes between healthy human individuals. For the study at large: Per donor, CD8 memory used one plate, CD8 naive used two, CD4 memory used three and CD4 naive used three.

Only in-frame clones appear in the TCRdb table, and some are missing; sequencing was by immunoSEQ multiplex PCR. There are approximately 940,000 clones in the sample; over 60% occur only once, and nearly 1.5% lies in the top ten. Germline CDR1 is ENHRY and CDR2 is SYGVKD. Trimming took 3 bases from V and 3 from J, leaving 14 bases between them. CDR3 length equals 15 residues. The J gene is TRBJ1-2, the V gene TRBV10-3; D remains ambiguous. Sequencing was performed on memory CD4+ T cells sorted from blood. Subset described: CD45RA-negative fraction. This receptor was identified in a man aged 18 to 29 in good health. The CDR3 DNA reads TGTGCCATCAGTGACTTAGTTGGGGTCGACTATGGCTACACCTTC. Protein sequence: CAISDLVGVDYGYTF.